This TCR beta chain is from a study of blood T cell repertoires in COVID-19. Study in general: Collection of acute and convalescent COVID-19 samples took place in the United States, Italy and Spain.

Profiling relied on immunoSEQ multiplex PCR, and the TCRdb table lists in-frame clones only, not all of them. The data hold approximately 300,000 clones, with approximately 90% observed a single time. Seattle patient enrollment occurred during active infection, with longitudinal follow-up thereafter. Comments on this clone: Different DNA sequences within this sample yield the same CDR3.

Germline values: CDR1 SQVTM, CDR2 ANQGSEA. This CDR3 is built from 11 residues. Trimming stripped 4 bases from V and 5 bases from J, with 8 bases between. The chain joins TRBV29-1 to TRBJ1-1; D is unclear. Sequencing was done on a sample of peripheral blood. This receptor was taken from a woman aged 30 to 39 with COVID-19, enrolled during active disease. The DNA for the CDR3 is TGCAGCGTTGGAGGCGGAACTGAAGCTTTCTTT. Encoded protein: CSVGGGTEAFF.